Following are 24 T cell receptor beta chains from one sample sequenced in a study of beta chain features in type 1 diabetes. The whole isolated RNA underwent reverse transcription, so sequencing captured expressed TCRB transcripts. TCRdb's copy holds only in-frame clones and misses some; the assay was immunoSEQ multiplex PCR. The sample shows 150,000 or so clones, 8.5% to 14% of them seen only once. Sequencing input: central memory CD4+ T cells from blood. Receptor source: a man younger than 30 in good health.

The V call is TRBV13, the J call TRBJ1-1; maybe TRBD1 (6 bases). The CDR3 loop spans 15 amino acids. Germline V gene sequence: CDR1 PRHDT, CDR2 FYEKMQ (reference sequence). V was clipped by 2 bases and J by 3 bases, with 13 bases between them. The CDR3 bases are TGTGCCAGCAGCTTATCTCAGGGGATTTACACTGAAGCTTTCTTT. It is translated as CASSLSQGIYTEAFF.

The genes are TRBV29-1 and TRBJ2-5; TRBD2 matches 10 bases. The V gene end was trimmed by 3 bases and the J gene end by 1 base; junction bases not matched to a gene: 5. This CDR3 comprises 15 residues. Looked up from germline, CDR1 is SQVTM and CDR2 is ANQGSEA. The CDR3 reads CSVEFLAGAQETQYF. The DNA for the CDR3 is TGCAGCGTTGAGTTTCTAGCGGGGGCCCAAGAGACCCAGTACTTC.

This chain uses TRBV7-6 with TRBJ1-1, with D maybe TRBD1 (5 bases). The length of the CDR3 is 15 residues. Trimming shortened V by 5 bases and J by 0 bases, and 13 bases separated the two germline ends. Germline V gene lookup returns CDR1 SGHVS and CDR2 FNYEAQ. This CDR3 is CASSPPGALNTEAFF. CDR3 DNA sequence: TGTGCCAGCAGCCCCCCCGGGGCTTTGAACACTGAAGCTTTCTTT.

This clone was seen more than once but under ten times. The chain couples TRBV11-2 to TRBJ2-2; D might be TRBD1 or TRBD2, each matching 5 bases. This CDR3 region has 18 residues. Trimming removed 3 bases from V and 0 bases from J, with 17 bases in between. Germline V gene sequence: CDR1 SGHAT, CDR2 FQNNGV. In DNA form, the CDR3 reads TGTGCCAGCAGCTTTGGGGACCGGATGTTTTCGAACACCGGGGAGCTGTTTTTT. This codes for CASSFGDRMFSNTGELFF. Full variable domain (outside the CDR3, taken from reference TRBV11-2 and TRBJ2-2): EAGVAQSPRYKIIEKRQSVAFWCNPISGHATLYWYQQILGQGPKLLIQFQNNGVVDDSQLPKDRFSAERLKGVDSTLKIQPAKLEDSAVYLCASSFGDRMFSNTGELFFGEGSRLTVL.

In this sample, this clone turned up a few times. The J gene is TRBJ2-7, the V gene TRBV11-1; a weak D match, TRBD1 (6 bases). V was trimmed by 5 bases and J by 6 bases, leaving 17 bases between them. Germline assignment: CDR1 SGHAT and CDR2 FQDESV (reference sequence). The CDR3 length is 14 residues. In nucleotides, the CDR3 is TGTGCCAGCAGCCCCCTAACAGGGACGGGCGAGCAGTACTTC. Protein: CASSPLTGTGEQYF.

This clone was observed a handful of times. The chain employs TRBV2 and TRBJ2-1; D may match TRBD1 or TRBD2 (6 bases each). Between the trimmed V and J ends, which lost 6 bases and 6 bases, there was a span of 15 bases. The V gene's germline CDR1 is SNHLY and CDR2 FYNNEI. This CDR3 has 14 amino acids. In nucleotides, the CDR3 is TGTGCCAGCAGCGAACAGGGACTCGGCAATGAGCAGTTCTTC. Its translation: CASSEQGLGNEQFF. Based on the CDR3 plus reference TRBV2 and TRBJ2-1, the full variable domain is EPEVTQTPSHQVTQMGQEVILRCVPISNHLYFYWYRQILGQKVEFLVSFYNNEISEKSEIFDDQFSVERPDGSNFTLKIRSTKLEDSAMYFCASSEQGLGNEQFFGPGTRLTVL.

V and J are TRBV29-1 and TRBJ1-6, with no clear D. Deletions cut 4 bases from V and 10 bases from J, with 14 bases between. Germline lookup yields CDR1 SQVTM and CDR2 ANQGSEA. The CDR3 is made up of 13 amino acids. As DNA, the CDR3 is TGCAGCGTTGCCGTCCAAAGGGAGTCACCCCTCCACTTT. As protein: CSVAVQRESPLHF.

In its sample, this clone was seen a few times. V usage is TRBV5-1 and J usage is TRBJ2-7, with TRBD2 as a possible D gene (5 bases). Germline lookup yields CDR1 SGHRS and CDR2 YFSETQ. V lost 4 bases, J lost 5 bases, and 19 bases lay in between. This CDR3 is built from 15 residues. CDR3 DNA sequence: TGCGCCAGCAGCCGCGGCCGGGGTGTCATAGACGAGCAGTACTTC. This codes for CASSRGRGVIDEQYF.

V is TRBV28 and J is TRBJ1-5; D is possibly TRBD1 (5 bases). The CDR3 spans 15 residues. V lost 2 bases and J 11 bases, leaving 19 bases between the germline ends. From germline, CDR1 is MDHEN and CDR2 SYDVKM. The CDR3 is CASSLAGPPPLAQHF. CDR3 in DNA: TGTGCCAGCAGTTTAGCGGGACCTCCACCTCTTGCCCAGCATTTT.

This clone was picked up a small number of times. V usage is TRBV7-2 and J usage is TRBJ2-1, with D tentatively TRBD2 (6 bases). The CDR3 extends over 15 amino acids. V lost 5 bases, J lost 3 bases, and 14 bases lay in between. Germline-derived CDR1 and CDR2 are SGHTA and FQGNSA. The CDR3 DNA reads TGTGCCAGCAGCCTTCTTGGGGGGAGCTACAATGAGCAGTTCTTC. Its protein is CASSLLGGSYNEQFF. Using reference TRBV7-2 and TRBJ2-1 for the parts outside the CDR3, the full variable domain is GAGVSQSPSNKVTEKGKDVELRCDPISGHTALYWYRQSLGQGLEFLIYFQGNSAPDKSGLPSDRFSAERTGGSVSTLTIQRTQQEDSAVYLCASSLLGGSYNEQFFGPGTRLTVL.

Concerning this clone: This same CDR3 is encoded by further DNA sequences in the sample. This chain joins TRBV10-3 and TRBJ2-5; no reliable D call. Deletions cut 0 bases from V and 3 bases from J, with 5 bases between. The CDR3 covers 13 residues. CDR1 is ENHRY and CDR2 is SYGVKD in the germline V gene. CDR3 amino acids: CAISESTEETQYF. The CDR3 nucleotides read TGTGCCATCAGTGAGTCCACAGAAGAGACCCAGTACTTC.

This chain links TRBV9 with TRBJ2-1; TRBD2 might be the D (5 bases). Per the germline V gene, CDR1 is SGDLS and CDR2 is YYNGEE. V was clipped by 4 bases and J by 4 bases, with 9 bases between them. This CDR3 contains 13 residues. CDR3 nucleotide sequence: TGTGCCAGCAGCACTAGTGATTACAATGAGCAGTTCTTC. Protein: CASSTSDYNEQFF.

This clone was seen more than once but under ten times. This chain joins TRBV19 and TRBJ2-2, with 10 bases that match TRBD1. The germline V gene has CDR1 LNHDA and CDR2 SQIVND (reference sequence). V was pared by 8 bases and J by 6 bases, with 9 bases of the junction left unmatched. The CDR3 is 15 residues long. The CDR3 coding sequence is TGTGCCAGTTCGCGACAGGGGGCATACGCCGGGGAGCTGTTTTTT. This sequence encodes CASSRQGAYAGELFF.

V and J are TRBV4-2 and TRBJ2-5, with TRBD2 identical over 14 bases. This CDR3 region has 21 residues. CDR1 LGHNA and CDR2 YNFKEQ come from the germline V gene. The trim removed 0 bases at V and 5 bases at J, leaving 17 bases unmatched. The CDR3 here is CASSQDLLVGLAGDTSETQYF. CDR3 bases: TGTGCCAGCAGCCAAGATTTGTTAGTGGGACTAGCGGGGGACACTAGTGAGACCCAGTACTTC.

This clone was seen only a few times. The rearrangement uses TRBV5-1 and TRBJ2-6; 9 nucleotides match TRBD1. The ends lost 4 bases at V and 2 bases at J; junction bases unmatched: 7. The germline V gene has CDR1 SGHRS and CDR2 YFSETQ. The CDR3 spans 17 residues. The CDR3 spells CASSTSGTGPGANVLTF. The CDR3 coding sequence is TGCGCCAGCAGCACCTCCGGGACAGGGCCTGGGGCCAACGTCCTGACTTTC. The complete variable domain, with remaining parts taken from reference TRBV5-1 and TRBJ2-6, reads KAGVTQTPRYLIKTRGQQVTLSCSPISGHRSVSWYQQTPGQGLQFLFEYFSETQRNKGNFPGRFSGRQFSNSRSEMNVSTLELGDSALYLCASSTSGTGPGANVLTFGAGSRLTVL.

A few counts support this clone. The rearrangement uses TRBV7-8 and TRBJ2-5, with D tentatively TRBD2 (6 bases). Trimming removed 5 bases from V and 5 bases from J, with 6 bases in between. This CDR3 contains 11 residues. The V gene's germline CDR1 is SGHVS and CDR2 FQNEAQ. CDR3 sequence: CASSAGETQYF. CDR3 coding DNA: TGTGCCAGCAGCGCGGGGGAGACCCAGTACTTC. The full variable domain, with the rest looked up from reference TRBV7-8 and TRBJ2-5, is GAGVSQSPRYKVAKRGQDVALRCDPISGHVSLFWYQQALGQGPEFLTYFQNEAQLDKSGLPSDRFFAERPEGSVSTLKIQRTQQEDSAVYLCASSAGETQYFGPGTRLLVL.

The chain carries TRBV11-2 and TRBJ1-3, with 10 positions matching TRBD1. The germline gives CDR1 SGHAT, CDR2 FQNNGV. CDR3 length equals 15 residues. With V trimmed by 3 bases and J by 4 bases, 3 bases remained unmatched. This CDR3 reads CASSFGQGDGNTIYF. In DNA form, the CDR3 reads TGTGCCAGCAGCTTCGGACAGGGGGACGGAAACACCATATATTTT.

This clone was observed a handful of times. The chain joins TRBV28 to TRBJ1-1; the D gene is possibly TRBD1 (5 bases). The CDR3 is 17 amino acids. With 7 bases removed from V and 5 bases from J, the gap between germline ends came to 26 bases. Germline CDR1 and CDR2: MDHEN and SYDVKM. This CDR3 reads CASNSQGRIRGGTEAFF. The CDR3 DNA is TGTGCCAGCAATAGCCAAGGACGGATACGCGGGGGGACTGAAGCTTTCTTT.

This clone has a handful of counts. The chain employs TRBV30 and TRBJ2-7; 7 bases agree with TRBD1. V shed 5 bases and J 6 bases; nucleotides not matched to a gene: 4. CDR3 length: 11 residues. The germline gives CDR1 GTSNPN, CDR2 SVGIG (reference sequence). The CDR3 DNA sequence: TGTGCCTGGGGCAGGGGGATCGAGCAGTACTTC. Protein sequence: CAWGRGIEQYF.

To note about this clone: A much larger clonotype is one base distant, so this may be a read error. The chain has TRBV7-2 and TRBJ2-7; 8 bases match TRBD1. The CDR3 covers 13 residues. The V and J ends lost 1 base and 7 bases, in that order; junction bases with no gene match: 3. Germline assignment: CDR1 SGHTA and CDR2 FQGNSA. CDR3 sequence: CASSLVRTGEQYF. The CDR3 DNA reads TGTGCCAGCAGCTTAGTGCGGACAGGGGAGCAGTACTTC.

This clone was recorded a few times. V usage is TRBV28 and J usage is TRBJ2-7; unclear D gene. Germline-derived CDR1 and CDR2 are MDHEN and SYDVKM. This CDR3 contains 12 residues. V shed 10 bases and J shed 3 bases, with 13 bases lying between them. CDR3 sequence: CATIDTFYEQYF. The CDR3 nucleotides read TGTGCCACCATCGACACCTTCTACGAGCAGTACTTC.

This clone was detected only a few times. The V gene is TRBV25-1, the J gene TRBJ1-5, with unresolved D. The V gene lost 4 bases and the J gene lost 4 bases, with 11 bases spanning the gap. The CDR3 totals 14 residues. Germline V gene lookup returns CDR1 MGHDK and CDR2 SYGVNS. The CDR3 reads CASSGVGDNQPQHF. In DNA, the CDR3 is TGTGCCAGCAGTGGGGTAGGAGATAATCAGCCCCAGCATTTT.

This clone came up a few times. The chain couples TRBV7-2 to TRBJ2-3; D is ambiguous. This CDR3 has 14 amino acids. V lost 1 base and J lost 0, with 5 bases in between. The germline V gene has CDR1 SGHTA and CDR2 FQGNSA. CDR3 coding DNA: TGTGCCAGCAGCTTAGTTCCAAGCACAGATACGCAGTATTTT. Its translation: CASSLVPSTDTQYF.

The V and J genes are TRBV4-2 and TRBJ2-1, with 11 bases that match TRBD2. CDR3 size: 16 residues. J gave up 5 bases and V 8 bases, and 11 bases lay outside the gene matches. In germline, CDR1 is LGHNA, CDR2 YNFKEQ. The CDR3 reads CASEPRETSGNNEQFF. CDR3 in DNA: TGTGCCAGCGAGCCCCGAGAGACTAGCGGGAACAATGAGCAGTTCTTC.